This T cell receptor (beta chain) originates from a study of blood T cells in healthy people across ages. This clonotype has just one count. The antigen is not known. Findings and limits, study-wide: It was the long-lived donors that had more naive CD4+ cells and higher diversity than aged donors.

Primers used in a second PCR of roughly 7 to 11 cycles were a sample-barcoded 5' primer and a J-beta primer mix. Each cDNA molecule, via a template-switch adaptor with 12 random nucleotides, was tagged. TCRdb analysed the 5' RACE reads with MiXCR anew, one entry per CDR3 protein. The sample lists 1.5 million to 1.8 million distinct CDR3 sequences, 42% seen once, with more than 4% in the top ten. Whenever a sample was processed, at least 6.5 million PBMCs were isolated. V was shortened by 1 base and J by 3 bases, with 9 bases between the two germline ends. Germline V gene sequence: CDR1 SGHTA, CDR2 FQGNSA. CDR3 length: 15 residues.

V and J are TRBV7-2 and TRBJ1-4; no reliable D call. The clonotype was recovered from a woman in her late teens or twenties in good health. Sequencing was carried out using blood. The CDR3 DNA sequence: TGTGCCAGCAGCTTAGGGCTAGCGGCTAATGAAAAACTGTTTTTT. Protein product: CASSLGLAANEKLFF.